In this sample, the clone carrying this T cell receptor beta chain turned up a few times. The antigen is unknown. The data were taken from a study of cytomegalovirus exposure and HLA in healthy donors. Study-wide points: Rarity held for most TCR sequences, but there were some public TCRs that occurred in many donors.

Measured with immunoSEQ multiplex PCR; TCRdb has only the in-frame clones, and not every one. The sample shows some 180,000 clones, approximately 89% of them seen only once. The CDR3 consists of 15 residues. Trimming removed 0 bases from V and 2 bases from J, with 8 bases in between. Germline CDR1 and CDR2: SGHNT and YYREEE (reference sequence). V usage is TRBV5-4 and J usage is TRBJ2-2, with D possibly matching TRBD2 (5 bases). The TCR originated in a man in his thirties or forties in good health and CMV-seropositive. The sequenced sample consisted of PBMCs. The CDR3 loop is CASSLVAGNTGELFF. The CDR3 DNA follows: TGTGCCAGCAGCTTGGTCGCGGGTAACACCGGGGAGCTGTTTTTT.